The rows below give T cell receptor beta chains drawn from one sample of a study of beta chain features in type 1 diabetes. Sequencing used immunoSEQ multiplex PCR; TCRdb keeps in-frame clones, though not all of them. The table lists 55,000 to 80,000 clones, about 50% of them singletons, with 0.65% to 0.85% in the top ten. The sample was central memory CD4+ T cells from blood. The receptors stem from a man aged 25-45 years with type 1 diabetes. Both conserved end residues are part of each CDR3.

V	J	CDR3
TRBV2	TRBJ1-2	CASSERGYRDYGYTF
TRBV6-5	TRBJ2-7	CASSYSGSGGYEQYF
TRBV6-1	-	CASNPTGASYEQYF
TRBV29-1	TRBJ2-5	CSDTGREETQYF
TRBV19	TRBJ2-3	CASRASGTPSTDTQYF
TRBV6-6	TRBJ2-1	CASSYLGGTGPFF
TRBV6-5	TRBJ1-2	CASSTQGRVGGYTF
TRBV2	TRBJ1-1	CASSPFRDRGTPEAFF
TRBV28	TRBJ2-7	CASSPSSYEQYF
TRBV7-9	TRBJ1-6	CASSLGDRVHSPLHF
TRBV6-6	TRBJ2-1	CASRDTLYNEQFF
TRBV19	TRBJ1-2	CASSLGGYGYTF
TRBV5-1	TRBJ2-7	CASSLGFSEQYF
TRBV5-8	TRBJ2-3	CASSLNQGPPTDTQYF
TRBV19	TRBJ1-2	CASSSRDRGYGYTF
TRBV6-5	TRBJ1-6	CASSSRTGSYNSPLHF
TRBV5-5	TRBJ1-2	CASSFPSRGGYGYTF
TRBV30	TRBJ1-1	CAWSKRGEGEAFF
TRBV12-5	TRBJ2-2	CASGLGEVTGELFF
TRBV7-8	TRBJ1-1	CASTLEQGDRAFF
TRBV5-1	TRBJ1-1	CASGNRGTNTEAFF
TRBV7-2	TRBJ2-3	CASSLDGGSGTQYF
TRBV6-4	TRBJ2-3	CASSVAGGDRDTDTQYF
TRBV30	TRBJ1-2	CAWSFAAGGGYTF
TRBV29-1	TRBJ1-2	CSVFPGGQNYGYTF
TRBV6-5	TRBJ1-5	CASSRDRGEGPQHF
TRBV18	TRBJ2-7	CASSPPNILTSGAYEQYF
TRBV5-4	TRBJ2-3	CASSTKTSGGSTDTQYF
TRBV6-1	TRBJ2-5	CASSVTGGQETQYF
TRBV4-1	TRBJ2-1	CASSQGSSAGPTYNEQFF
TRBV6-5	TRBJ1-2	CASSLQGPTPYGYTF
TRBV6-5	TRBJ2-7	CATYRDSGYEQYF
TRBV7-9	TRBJ2-6	CAFPGQASGGANVLTF
TRBV21-1	TRBJ2-4	CASSNRDRAFLAGVKNIQYF
TRBV29-1	TRBJ1-2	CSVETSGSMGYTF
TRBV10-3	TRBJ2-3	CAISESGVSTDTQYF
TRBV7-2	TRBJ2-1	CASSLRGAGGPFEQFF
TRBV5-4	TRBJ2-1	CASSPLGGGRSYNEQFF
TRBV5-4	TRBJ2-7	CASSLGQEYEQYF
TRBV2	TRBJ2-3	CASRILLASDTQYF
TRBV10-3	TRBJ2-2	CAISESRATGELFF
TRBV7-9	TRBJ1-1	CASSLRGSNTEAFF
TRBV29-1	TRBJ2-2	CSVGGLAGSGELFF
TRBV29-1	TRBJ1-1	CSGGDRSNTEAFF
TRBV7-9	TRBJ1-4	CASSFSEKLFF